Sequencing of this T cell receptor beta chain was carried out in a study of STAT3 mutations in large granular lymphocyte leukemia. About the research overall: More than half of T-LGLL patients received immunosuppressive therapy.

With 3 bases removed from V and 6 bases from J, the gap between germline ends came to 19 bases. Germline V lookup: CDR1 SGHRS, CDR2 YFSETQ. The CDR3 runs 15 residues. Assay: immunoSEQ multiplex PCR; the TCRdb copy retains only in-frame clones and omits some. The sample has 15,000 to 20,000 clones, roughly 86% seen once. Study results and caveats: Some patients had dominant TCR clones larger than their STAT3 mutant burden. In T-cell large granular lymphocyte leukemia, about half of patients showed multiple immunodominant subclonotypes. All newly emerging clones after therapy were STAT3 wild type.

This clone was recorded a few times. Its antigen is currently unknown. The sequence was collected from a man aged 45-65 years with T-cell large granular lymphocyte leukemia. Some clones in this sample may be carry-over from other donors' samples. This chain uses TRBV5-1 with TRBJ2-7; D might be TRBD1 or TRBD2, each matching 5 bases. Sequenced sample: peripheral blood mononuclear cells. CDR3 in DNA: TGCGCCAGCAGCTCGCCGGGACGGCAACTTTTCGAGCAGTACTTC. This translates into CASSSPGRQLFEQYF.